This T cell receptor (beta chain) is drawn from a study of shared clonotypes between healthy human individuals. The CDR3 sequence is 11 residues long. CDR1 and CDR2 (germline): SQVTM, ANQGSEA. V lost 6 bases and J lost 4, with 7 bases in between. Remarks on this clone: Other nucleotide sequences from this sample produce the same CDR3.

The data were produced by immunoSEQ multiplex PCR, yet TCRdb's version contains in-frame clones alone and is incomplete. This table has fewer than 550,000 clones, over 75% appearing once. The sequence was obtained from a woman between 35 and 50 years old in good health. Some clones in this sample may be carry-over from other donors' samples. The gene calls are TRBV29-1 and TRBJ1-3; the D is unclear. Material for sequencing was PBMCs. The CDR3 protein is CSVGRGNTIYF. The CDR3 bases are TGCAGCGTAGGGAGGGGAAACACCATATATTTT.